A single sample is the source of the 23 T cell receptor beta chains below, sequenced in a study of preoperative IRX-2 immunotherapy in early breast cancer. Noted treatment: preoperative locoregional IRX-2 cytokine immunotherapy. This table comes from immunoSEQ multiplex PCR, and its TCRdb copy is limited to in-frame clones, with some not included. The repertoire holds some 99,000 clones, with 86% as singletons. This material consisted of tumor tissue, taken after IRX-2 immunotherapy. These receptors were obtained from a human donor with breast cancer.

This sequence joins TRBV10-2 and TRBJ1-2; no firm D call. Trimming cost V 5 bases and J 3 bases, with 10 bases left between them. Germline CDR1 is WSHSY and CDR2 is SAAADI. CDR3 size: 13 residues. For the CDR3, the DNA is TGCGCCAGCAGTACCAGAAGAGACTATGGCTACACCTTC. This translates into CASSTRRDYGYTF.

CDR3 bases: TGTGCCAGTAGTATGGCACGGGGCTCCTCCTACGAGCAGTACTTC. The encoded protein is CASSMARGSSYEQYF. The chain is built from TRBV19 and TRBJ2-5; D is perhaps TRBD1 or TRBD2 (5 bases each). The end of the DNA is better explained by TRBJ2-7, so the J call may be wrong. CDR3 size: 15 residues. Germline V gene sequence: CDR1 LNHDA, CDR2 SQIVND (reference sequence).

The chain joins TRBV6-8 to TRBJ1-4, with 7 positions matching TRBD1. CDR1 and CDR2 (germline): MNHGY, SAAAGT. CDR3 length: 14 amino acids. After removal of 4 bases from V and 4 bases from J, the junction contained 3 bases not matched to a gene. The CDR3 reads CASSSTGDNEKLFF. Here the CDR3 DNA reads TGTGCCAGCAGTTCCACAGGGGATAATGAAAAACTGTTTTTT.

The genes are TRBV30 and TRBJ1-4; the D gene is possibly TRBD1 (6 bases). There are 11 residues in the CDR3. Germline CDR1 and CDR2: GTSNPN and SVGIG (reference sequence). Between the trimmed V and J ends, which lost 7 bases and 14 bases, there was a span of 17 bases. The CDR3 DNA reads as TGTGCCTACTCAGGGGCTGGGGGGCTGTTTTTT. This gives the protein CAYSGAGGLFF.

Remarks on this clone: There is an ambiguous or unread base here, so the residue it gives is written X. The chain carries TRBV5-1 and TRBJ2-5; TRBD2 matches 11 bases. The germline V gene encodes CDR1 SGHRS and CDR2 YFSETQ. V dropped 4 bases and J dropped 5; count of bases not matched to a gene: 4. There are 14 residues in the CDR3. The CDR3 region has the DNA TGCGCCAGCAGCGTYACTAGCGGGAGTGAGACCCAGTACTTC. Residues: CASSXTSGSETQYF. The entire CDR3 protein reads CASSVTSGSETQYF.

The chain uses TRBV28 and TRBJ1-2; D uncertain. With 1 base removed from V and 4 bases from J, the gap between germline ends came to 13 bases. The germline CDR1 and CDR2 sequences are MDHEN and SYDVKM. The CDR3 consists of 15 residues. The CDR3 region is CASSLSTGLGYGYTF. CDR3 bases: TGTGCCAGCAGTTTATCAACGGGGTTAGGCTATGGCTACACCTTC.

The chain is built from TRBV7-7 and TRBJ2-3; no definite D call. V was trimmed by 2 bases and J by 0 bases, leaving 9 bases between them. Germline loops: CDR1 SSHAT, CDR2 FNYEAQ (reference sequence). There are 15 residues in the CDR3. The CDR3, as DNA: TGTGCCAGCAGCTTAACGGAGACTAGCACAGATACGCAGTATTTT. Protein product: CASSLTETSTDTQYF.

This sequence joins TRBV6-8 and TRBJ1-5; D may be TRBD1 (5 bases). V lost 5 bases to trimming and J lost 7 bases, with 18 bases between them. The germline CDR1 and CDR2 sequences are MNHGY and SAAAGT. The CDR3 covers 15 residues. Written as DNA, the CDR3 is TGTGCCAGCAGTACAACCGGGACTTCCAGGCAGCCCCAGCATTTT. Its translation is CASSTTGTSRQPQHF.

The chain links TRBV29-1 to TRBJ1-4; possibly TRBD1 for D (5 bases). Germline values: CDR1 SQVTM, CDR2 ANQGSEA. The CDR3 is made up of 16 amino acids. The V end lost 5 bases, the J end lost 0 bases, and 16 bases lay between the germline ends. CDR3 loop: CSVLGAGAATNEKLFF. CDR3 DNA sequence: TGCAGCGTTCTGGGCGCCGGGGCTGCAACTAATGAAAAACTGTTTTTT.

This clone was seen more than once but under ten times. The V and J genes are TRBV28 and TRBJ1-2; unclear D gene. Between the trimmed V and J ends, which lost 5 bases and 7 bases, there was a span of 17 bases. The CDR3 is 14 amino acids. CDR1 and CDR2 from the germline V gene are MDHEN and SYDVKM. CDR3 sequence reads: CASSTSSTRVGYTF. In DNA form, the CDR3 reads TGTGCCAGCAGTACCAGCTCTACTCGGGTTGGCTACACCTTC.

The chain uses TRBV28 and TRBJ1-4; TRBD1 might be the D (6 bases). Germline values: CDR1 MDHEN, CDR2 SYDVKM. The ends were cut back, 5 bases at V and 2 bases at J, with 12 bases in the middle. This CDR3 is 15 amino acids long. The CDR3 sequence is CASSVDRSTNEKLFF. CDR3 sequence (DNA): TGTGCCAGCAGTGTCGACAGGTCTACTAATGAAAAACTGTTTTTT.

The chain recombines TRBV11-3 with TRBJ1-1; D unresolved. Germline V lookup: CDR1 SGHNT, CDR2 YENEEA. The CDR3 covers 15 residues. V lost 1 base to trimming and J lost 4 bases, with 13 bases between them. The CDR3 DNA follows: TGTGCCAGCAGCTTAGTGCGGGGTGGGAGCACTGAAGCTTTCTTT. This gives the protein CASSLVRGGSTEAFF.

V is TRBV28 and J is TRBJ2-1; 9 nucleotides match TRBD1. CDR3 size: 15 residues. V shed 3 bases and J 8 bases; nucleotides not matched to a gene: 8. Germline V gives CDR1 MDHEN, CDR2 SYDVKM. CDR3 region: CASSLTGTGIDEQFF. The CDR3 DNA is TGTGCCAGCAGTTTGACCGGGACAGGGATAGATGAGCAGTTCTTC.

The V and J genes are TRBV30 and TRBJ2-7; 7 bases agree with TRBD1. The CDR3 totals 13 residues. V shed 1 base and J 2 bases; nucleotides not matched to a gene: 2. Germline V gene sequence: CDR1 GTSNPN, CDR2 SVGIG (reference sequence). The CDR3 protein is CAWSAGTAYEQYF. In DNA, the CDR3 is TGTGCCTGGAGTGCAGGGACAGCCTACGAGCAGTACTTC.

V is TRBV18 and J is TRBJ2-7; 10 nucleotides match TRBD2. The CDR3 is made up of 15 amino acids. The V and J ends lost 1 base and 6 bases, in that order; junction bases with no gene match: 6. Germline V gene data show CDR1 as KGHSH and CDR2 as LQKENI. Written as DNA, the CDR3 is TGTGCCAGCTCACCACAAAGCGGGAGGGGGGGCGAGCAGTACTTC. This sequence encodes CASSPQSGRGGEQYF.

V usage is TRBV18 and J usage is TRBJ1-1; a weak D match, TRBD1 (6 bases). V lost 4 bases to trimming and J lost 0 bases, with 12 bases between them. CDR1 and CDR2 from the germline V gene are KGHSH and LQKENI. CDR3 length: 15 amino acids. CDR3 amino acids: CASSLNRELNTEAFF. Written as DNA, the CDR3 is TGTGCCAGCTCACTTAACAGGGAGTTGAACACTGAAGCTTTCTTT.

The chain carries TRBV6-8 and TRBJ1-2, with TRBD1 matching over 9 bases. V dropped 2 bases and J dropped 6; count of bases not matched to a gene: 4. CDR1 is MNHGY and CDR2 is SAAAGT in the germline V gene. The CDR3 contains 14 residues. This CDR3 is CASSYRDRVDGYTF. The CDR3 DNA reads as TGTGCCAGCAGTTACCGGGACAGGGTCGATGGCTACACCTTC.

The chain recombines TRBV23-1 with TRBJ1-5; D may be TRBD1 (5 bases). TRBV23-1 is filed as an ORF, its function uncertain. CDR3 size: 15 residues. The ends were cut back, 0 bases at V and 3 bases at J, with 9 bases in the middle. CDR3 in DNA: TGCGCCAGCAGTCAATCGCGGGGGAACAATCAGCCCCAGCATTTT. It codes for CASSQSRGNNQPQHF.

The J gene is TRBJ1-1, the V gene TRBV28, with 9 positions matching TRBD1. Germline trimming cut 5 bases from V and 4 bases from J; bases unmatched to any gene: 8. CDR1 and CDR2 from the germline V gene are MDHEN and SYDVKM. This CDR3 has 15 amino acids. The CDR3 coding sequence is TGTGCCAGCAGTCCATACGGACAGGGGCGCACTGAAGCTTTCTTT. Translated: CASSPYGQGRTEAFF.

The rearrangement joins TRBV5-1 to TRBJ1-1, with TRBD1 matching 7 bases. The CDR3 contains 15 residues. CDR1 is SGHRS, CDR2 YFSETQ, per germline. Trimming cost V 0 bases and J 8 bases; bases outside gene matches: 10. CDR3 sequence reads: CASSLGQGSDREAFF. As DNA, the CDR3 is TGCGCCAGCAGCTTGGGCCAGGGGTCGGACAGGGAAGCTTTCTTT.

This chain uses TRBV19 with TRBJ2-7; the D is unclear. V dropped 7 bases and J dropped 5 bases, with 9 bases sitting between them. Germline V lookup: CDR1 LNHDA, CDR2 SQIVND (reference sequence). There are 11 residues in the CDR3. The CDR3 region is CASKGPHEQYF. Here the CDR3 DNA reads TGTGCCAGTAAAGGCCCCCACGAGCAGTACTTC.

In DNA, the CDR3 is TGTGCCAGCTCCTATGAGGGTCTAATTGGGAATGAGCAGTTCTTC. Translating gives CASSYEGLIGNEQFF. The genes are TRBV6-8 and TRBJ2-1, with TRBD2 as a possible D gene (5 bases). CDR1 is MNHGY, CDR2 SAAAGT, per germline. CDR3 length: 15 residues. Trimming stripped 8 bases from V and 7 bases from J, with 21 bases between.

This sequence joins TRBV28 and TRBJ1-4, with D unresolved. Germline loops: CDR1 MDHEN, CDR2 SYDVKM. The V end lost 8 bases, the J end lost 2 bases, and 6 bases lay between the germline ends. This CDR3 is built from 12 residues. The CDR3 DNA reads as TGTGCCAGCGGCGTCACTAATGAAAAACTGTTTTTT. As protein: CASGVTNEKLFF.